This T cell receptor beta chain emerged from a study of T-cell memory formation after mild COVID-19. Looking at the study overall: The study found TCR clusters largely donor specific.

Trimming took off 4 bases at V and 0 bases at J, with 10 bases between the two ends. The CDR3 has 15 amino acids. Germline V gene data show CDR1 as SEHNR and CDR2 as FQNEAQ (reference sequence). Of note for this clonotype: Its specificity is unknown.

Study findings and constraints: Later expanders leaned CD4+, whereas day 15 to 85 contracting clones were balanced CD4/CD8. CM and EM subsets held most contracting CD4+ clones; EMRA held CD8+ ones.

With constant-segment primers, 5'RACE yielded cDNA libraries of TCR alpha and TCR beta that carried sample barcodes and UMIs. Using its own MiXCR run on the 5' RACE reads, TCRdb lists one record per CDR3 protein. The sample lists 500,000 to 650,000 distinct CDR3 sequences, roughly a fifth occurring once. The receptor's source is an adult woman who had mild COVID-19 (a few samples of this study predate the infection). Cell type and time point are not known. The specimen was PBMCs or a T cell subset sorted from them (not recorded which). The chain combines TRBV7-9 with TRBJ2-4, with D perhaps matching TRBD2 (6 bases). The CDR3 sequence: CASSSTGVAKNIQYF. DNA of the CDR3: TGTGCCAGCAGCTCCACGGGGGTAGCCAAAAACATTCAGTACTTC.